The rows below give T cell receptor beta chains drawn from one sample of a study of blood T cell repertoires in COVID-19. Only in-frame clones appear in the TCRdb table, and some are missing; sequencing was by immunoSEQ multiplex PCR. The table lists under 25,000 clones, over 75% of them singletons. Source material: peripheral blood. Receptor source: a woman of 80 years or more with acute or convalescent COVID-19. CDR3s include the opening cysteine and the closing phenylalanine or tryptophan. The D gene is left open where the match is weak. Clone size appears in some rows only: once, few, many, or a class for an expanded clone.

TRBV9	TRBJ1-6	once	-	CASSAQGSPLHF	TGTGCCAGCAGCGCGCAGGGTTCACCCCTCCACTTT
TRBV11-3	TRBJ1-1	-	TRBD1	CASSSGHGDHRGEAFF	TGTGCCAGCAGCTCGGGACACGGGGATCACAGGGGGGAAGCTTTCTTT
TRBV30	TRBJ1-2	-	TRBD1	CAWSDVTGAYGYTF	TGTGCCTGGAGCGACGTGACAGGGGCCTATGGCTACACCTTC
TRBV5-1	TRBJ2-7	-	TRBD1	CASSSGQGALSEQYF	TGCGCCAGCAGCTCGGGACAGGGGGCGTTGAGCGAGCAGTACTTC
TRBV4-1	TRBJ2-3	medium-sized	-	CASSQDIQALTDTQYF	TGCGCCAGCAGCCAAGATATACAGGCCCTCACAGATACGCAGTATTTT
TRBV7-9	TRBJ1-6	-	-	CASSSGVGRSPLHF	TGTGCCAGCAGCTCCGGGGTAGGGAGGTCACCCCTCCACTTT
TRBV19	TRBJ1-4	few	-	CASSIRNEKLFF	TGTGCCAGTAGTATCAGGAATGAAAAACTGTTTTTT
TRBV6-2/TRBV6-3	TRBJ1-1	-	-	CASSPGDNGFF	TGTGCCAGCAGCCCGGGGGACAACGGTTTCTTT
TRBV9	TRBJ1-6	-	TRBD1	CASSVEGAAQALHF	TGTGCCAGCAGCGTAGAGGGGGCAGCGCAAGCCCTCCACTTT
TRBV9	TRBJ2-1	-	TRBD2	CASSVPGSEWGLAGGHLSYNEQFF	TGTGCCAGCAGCGTCCCCGGGTCGGAATGGGGACTAGCGGGGGGGCACCTCTCCTACAATGAGCAGTTCTTC
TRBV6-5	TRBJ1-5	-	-	CASSDRGGSNQPQHF	TGTGCCAGCAGCGACCGGGGGGGGAGCAATCAGCCCCAGCATTTT
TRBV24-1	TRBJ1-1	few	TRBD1	CATSECLGQGFREAFF	TGTGCCACCAGTGAGTGCCTTGGACAGGGGTTTAGAGAAGCTTTCTTT
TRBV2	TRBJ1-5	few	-	CASSPGGARQPQHF	TGTGCCAGCAGTCCGGGGGGGGCTCGGCAGCCCCAGCATTTT
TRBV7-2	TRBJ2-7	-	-	CASSLQRTYEQYF	TGTGCCAGCAGCTTACAGAGGACCTACGAGCAGTACTTC
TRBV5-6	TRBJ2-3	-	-	CASSLGTSPGTQYF	TGTGCCAGCAGCCTAGGTACATCTCCGGGTACGCAGTATTTT
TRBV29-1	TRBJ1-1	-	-	CSASDPGIEAFF	TGCAGCGCTTCCGACCCGGGAATCGAAGCTTTCTTT
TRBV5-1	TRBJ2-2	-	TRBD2	CASSLLAGLTGELFF	TGCGCCAGCAGCCTTCTAGCGGGGCTAACCGGGGAGCTGTTTTTT
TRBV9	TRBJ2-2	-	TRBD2	CASSPGWGLAGEAGELFF	TGTGCCAGCAGCCCCGGTTGGGGACTAGCGGGAGAGGCCGGGGAGCTGTTTTTT
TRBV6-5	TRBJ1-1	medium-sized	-	CASSKTPGDWTEAFF	TGTGCCAGCAGTAAGACACCAGGGGATTGGACTGAAGCTTTCTTT
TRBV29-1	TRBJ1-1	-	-	CSVAVVSGANTEAFF	TGCAGCGTTGCCGTGGTGTCAGGGGCGAACACTGAAGCTTTCTTT
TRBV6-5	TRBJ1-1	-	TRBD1	CASTLLGQGSVAFF	TGTGCCAGCACCTTACTAGGACAGGGATCGGTTGCTTTCTTT
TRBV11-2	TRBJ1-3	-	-	CASSPQRVSGNTIYF	TGTGCCAGCAGCCCACAGAGGGTATCGGGAAACACCATATATTTT
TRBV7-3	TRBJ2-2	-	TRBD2	CASSQTASGTGELFF	TGTGCCAGCAGCCAAACGGCTAGCGGGACCGGGGAGCTGTTTTTT
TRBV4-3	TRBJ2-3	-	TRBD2	CASSQARASGEDTQYF	TGCGCCAGCAGCCAAGCAAGGGCTAGCGGAGAAGATACGCAGTATTTT
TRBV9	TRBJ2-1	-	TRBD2	CASSTSLLAGGSYNEQFF	TGTGCCAGCAGCACGAGCCTCCTAGCGGGAGGGTCCTACAATGAGCAGTTCTTC
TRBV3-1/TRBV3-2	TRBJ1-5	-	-	CASSWGPHSNQPQHF	TGTGCCAGCAGCTGGGGGCCCCACAGCAATCAGCCCCAGCATTTT
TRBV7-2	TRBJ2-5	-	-	CASSTRRVQTETQYF	TGTGCCAGCAGCACTAGGAGGGTCCAGACGGAGACCCAGTACTTC
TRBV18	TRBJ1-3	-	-	CASSPMTDSGNTIYF	TGTGCCAGCTCACCCATGACAGACTCTGGAAACACCATATATTTT
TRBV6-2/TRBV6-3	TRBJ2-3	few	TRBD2	CASSSSSGSTDTQYF	TGTGCCAGCAGTTCCTCTAGCGGTAGCACAGATACGCAGTATTTT
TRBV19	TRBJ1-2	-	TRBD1	CASSKAGGYGYTF	TGTGCCAGTAGTAAGGCAGGGGGCTATGGCTACACCTTC
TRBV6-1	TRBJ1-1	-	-	CASSEVGETEAFF	TGTGCCAGCAGTGAAGTAGGGGAAACTGAAGCTTTCTTT
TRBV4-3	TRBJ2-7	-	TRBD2	CASSQHPAGGSPYEQYF	TGCGCCAGCAGCCAACATCCAGCGGGAGGGTCCCCCTACGAGCAGTACTTC
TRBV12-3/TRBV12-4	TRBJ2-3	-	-	CASNRPGTPSYF	TGTGCCAGTAATCGACCCGGGACACCATCGTATTTT
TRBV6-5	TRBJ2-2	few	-	CASSYSSRDTGELFF	TGTGCCAGCAGTTACTCAAGCCGGGACACCGGGGAGCTGTTTTTT
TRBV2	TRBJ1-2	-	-	CASSVRALNYGYTF	TGTGCCAGCAGTGTTAGAGCCCTAAACTATGGCTACACCTTC
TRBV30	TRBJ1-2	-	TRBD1	CAIHRGLDYGYTF	TGTGCCATCCACAGGGGGCTAGACTATGGCTACACCTTC
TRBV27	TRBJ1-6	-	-	CASSPTDSSSYNSPLHF	TGTGCCAGCAGTCCCACGGACAGCAGCTCCTATAATTCACCCCTCCACTTT
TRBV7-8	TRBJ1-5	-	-	CASSLGERNQPQHF	TGTGCCAGCAGCTTAGGAGAAAGAAATCAGCCCCAGCATTTT
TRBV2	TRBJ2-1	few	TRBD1	CASSDMGQGRVEQFF	TGTGCCAGCAGTGATATGGGACAGGGTAGGGTTGAGCAGTTCTTC
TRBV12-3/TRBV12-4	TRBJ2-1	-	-	CASTAYDEQFF	TGTGCCAGCACAGCGTACGATGAGCAGTTCTTC
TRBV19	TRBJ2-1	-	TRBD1	CASSIARTGSNEQFF	TGTGCCAGTAGTATAGCTCGGACAGGTTCCAATGAGCAGTTCTTC
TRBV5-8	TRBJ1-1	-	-	CASSKNKGAFF	TGTGCCAGCAGCAAGAACAAGGGGGCTTTCTTT
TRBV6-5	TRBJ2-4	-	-	CASSYFAGGPKNIQYF	TGTGCCAGCAGTTACTTTGCCGGGGGGCCCAAAAACATTCAGTACTTC
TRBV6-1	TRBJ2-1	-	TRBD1	CAGSEALGQGYGDEQFF	TGTGCCGGCAGTGAAGCACTGGGACAGGGGTATGGGGATGAGCAGTTCTTC
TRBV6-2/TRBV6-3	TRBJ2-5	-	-	CASSSQRAGETQYF	TGTGCCAGCAGTTCACAGCGGGCGGGAGAGACCCAGTACTTC
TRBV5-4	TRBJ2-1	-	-	CASSYDSSNEQFF	TGTGCCAGCAGCTACGACTCCAGCAATGAGCAGTTCTTC
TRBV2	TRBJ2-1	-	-	CASSEGAGQFF	TGTGCCAGCAGTGAGGGCGCGGGGCAGTTCTTC
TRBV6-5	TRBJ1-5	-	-	CASKSGYSNQPQHF	TGTGCCAGCAAGTCCGGGTATAGCAATCAGCCCCAGCATTTT
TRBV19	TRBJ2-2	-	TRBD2	CASSASGGGTGELFF	TGTGCCAGTAGTGCTAGCGGGGGGGGCACCGGGGAGCTGTTTTTT
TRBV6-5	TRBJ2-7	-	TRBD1	CASSPWDRASYEQYF	TGTGCCAGCAGTCCCTGGGACAGAGCGTCCTACGAGCAGTACTTC
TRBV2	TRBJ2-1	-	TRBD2	CASSSGSYNEQFF	TGTGCCAGCTCTAGCGGTTCCTACAATGAGCAGTTCTTC
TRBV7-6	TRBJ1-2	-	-	CASSPAGFAGNYGYTF	TGTGCCAGCAGCCCCGCCGGGTTCGCCGGAAACTATGGCTACACCTTC